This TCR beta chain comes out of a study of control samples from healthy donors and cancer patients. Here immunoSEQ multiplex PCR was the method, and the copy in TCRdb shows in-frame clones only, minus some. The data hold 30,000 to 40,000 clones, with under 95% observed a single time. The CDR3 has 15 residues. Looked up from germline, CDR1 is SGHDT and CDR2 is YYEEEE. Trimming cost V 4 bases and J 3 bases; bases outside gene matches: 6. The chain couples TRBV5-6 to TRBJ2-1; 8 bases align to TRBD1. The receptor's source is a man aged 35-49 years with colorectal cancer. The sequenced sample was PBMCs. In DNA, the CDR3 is TGTGCCAGCAGCGGACAGGGACCTCTCTACAATGAGCAGTTCTTC. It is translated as CASSGQGPLYNEQFF.